This is a list of T cell receptor beta chains from one sample in a study of T cell responses to AZD1222 COVID-19 vaccine. Here immunoSEQ multiplex PCR was the method, and the copy in TCRdb shows in-frame clones only, minus some. The table lists about 180,000 clones, almost 90% of them singletons. Specimen: peripheral blood, collected on day 0 of AZD1222 vaccination. The receptors were gathered from an adult in good health. Each CDR3 is given with its conserved first and last residue. The D gene is left open where the match is weak. The size field is filled for only some rows; it gives once, few, many or a size class.

V	J	size	D	DNA	CDR3
TRBV7-2	TRBJ2-1	NA	NA	TGTGCCAGCAGCTTAGGACCCAGGGTGAGTGAGCAGTTCTTC	CASSLGPRVSEQFF
TRBV4-1	TRBJ2-7	once	TRBD1	TGCGCCAGCAGCCAAGAAATCCGACAGGGGCTGGGCGAGCAGTACTTC	CASSQEIRQGLGEQYF
TRBV5-5	TRBJ1-5	NA	NA	TGTGCCAGCAGCCTGGGGGGGGGCAATCAGCCCCAGCATTTT	CASSLGGGNQPQHF
TRBV5-4	TRBJ2-1	NA	NA	TGTGCCAGCAGCTTGGGCAGCAACAATGAGCAGTTCTTC	CASSLGSNNEQFF
TRBV10-1	TRBJ1-3	NA	NA	TGCGCCAGCAGTGATGAGACACTTGGAAACACCATATATTTT	CASSDETLGNTIYF
TRBV19	TRBJ1-5	NA	NA	TGTGCCAGTAGGAGGACAGCCGCCCAGCCCCAGCATTTT	CASRRTAAQPQHF
TRBV19	TRBJ1-4	NA	NA	TGTGCCAGTAGTAACTGGGACGGTGAAAAACTGTTTTTT	CASSNWDGEKLFF
TRBV27	TRBJ1-5	once	NA	TGTGCCAGCAGTTTATCAGGGGAGCAGCCCCAGCATTTT	CASSLSGEQPQHF
TRBV5-1	TRBJ1-1	NA	TRBD1	TGCGCCAGCAGCTTGGGACAGGGAAGCGATAGGACCACTGAAGCTTTCTTT	CASSLGQGSDRTTEAFF
TRBV5-4	TRBJ1-3	NA	NA	TGTGCCAGCAGCTTCCGACAGGCTAATATTGGAAACACCATATATTTT	CASSFRQANIGNTIYF
TRBV5-1	TRBJ1-6	NA	TRBD1	TGCGCCAGCAGCTTGATGGAGGGGGCCGGGAATTCACCCCTCCACTTT	CASSLMEGAGNSPLHF
TRBV2	TRBJ1-6	NA	TRBD1	TGTGCCAGCAGCCGAAGCCCGGGACAGGGAAATTCACCCCTCCACTTT	CASSRSPGQGNSPLHF
TRBV9	TRBJ2-2	NA	NA	TGTGCCAGCAGCCTCCCCCCGGGGGAGCTGTTTTTT	CASSLPPGELFF
TRBV19	TRBJ1-5	NA	NA	TGTGCCTCAGGGGATGGCAATCAGCCCCAGCATTTT	CASGDGNQPQHF
TRBV19	TRBJ1-5	NA	TRBD1	TGTGCCAGTAGTAGGACAGGGGGTGAGCAGCCCCAGCATTTT	CASSRTGGEQPQHF
TRBV27	TRBJ2-7	NA	TRBD1	TGTGCCAGCAGTTTCCTACAGGGGTTTTCCGAGCAGTACTTC	CASSFLQGFSEQYF
TRBV29-1	TRBJ1-1	NA	NA	TGCAGCGTTGAAGATTTGCCCCGGACCGCCGGGGACACTGAAGCTTTCTTT	CSVEDLPRTAGDTEAFF
TRBV19	TRBJ2-7	NA	TRBD1	TGTGCCAGTAGTAGGGACAGGACCAAATCCTACGAGCAGTACTTC	CASSRDRTKSYEQYF
TRBV5-1	TRBJ1-1	NA	NA	TGCGCCAGCGGTAAAGTCGGGACGAACACTGAAGCTTTCTTT	CASGKVGTNTEAFF
TRBV6-6	TRBJ1-2	NA	TRBD1	TGTGCCAGCAGTCCCTTGACAGGGGGCTGGGGCTACACCTTC	CASSPLTGGWGYTF
TRBV27	TRBJ2-7	NA	TRBD2	TGTGCCAGCAGAGCATCCGGACTAGCGGCCTCCTACGAGCAGTACTTC	CASRASGLAASYEQYF
TRBV27	TRBJ1-5	NA	TRBD1	TGTGCCAGCAGTTTGGGGACAGCAAATAGCAATCAGCCCCAGCATTTT	CASSLGTANSNQPQHF
TRBV6-5	TRBJ1-2	NA	NA	TGTGCCAGCAGCCAGGGGAAGGACTATGGCTACACCTTC	CASSQGKDYGYTF
TRBV29-1	TRBJ1-1	NA	NA	TGCAGCGTGACGGGACACTTGAACACTGAAGCTTTCTTT	CSVTGHLNTEAFF
TRBV29-1	TRBJ2-5	once	TRBD2	TGCAGCGTTGAAGATCTAATTAGCGGGGGTGAAGAGACCCAGTACTTC	CSVEDLISGGEETQYF
TRBV9	TRBJ1-2	NA	TRBD1	TGTGCCAGCAGCGTAGAAGGAGACAGGGCCTATGGCTACACCTTC	CASSVEGDRAYGYTF
TRBV12-3/TRBV12-4	TRBJ2-1	NA	TRBD1	TGTGCCACCGGGGGACAGGGGCTGTTCTTC	CATGGQGLFF
TRBV18	TRBJ1-1	NA	TRBD1	TGTGCCAGCTCACTAACCCAGAGACAGGGGGCGATTGGTCTTCCAGCTTTCTTT	CASSLTQRQGAIGLPAFF
TRBV18	TRBJ2-2	NA	NA	TGTGCCAGCTCACCAGCGCAGGGTATCACCGGGGAGCTGTTTTTT	CASSPAQGITGELFF
TRBV10-1	TRBJ2-5	NA	TRBD2	TGCGCCAGCAGTGAGGGATTAGCGGGCCATCAAGAGACCCAGTACTTC	CASSEGLAGHQETQYF
TRBV15	TRBJ1-2	NA	NA	TGTGCCACCAGCAGCCTTGGCAGGGGAACTTCGAACTATGGCTACACCTTC	CATSSLGRGTSNYGYTF
TRBV27	TRBJ2-7	NA	TRBD1	TGTGCCAGCAGTTTCGGGACAGGGGTATACGAGCAGTACTTC	CASSFGTGVYEQYF
TRBV7-3	TRBJ1-1	NA	NA	TGTGCCAGCAGTCCCACAGGGATCAACACTGAAGCTTTCTTT	CASSPTGINTEAFF
TRBV11-1	TRBJ2-7	NA	NA	TGTGCCAGCAGCCGGCCGGGACGGAACTACGAGCAGTACTTC	CASSRPGRNYEQYF
TRBV7-9	TRBJ1-1	NA	NA	TGTGCCAGCAGCTTAGGGGTGGGGAACACTGAAGCTTTCTTT	CASSLGVGNTEAFF
TRBV7-9	TRBJ2-1	NA	TRBD2	TGTGCCAGCGGGCTAGCGGGGGGATCCTACAATGAGCAGTTCTTC	CASGLAGGSYNEQFF